One TCR beta chain is described in this entry. Germline CDR1 is MDHEN and CDR2 is SYDVKM. Trimming shortened V by 1 base and J by 6 bases, and 9 bases separated the two germline ends. The CDR3 spans 13 residues. The sample is drawn from a study of T cell responses to AZD1222 COVID-19 vaccine. The method was immunoSEQ multiplex PCR; TCRdb's version includes in-frame clones alone and lacks a portion of them. The sample lists about 190,000 clones; 94% were seen once. The source of this sequence is an adult in good health. The specimen was peripheral blood, collected on day 0 of AZD1222 vaccination. The chain combines TRBV28 with TRBJ1-2, with D uncertain. CDR3 sequence: CASSLSSQNGYTF. For the CDR3, the DNA is TGTGCCAGCAGTTTATCCTCTCAAAATGGCTACACCTTC.